This TCR beta chain was obtained from a study of blood T cell repertoires in COVID-19. CDR1 and CDR2 from the germline V gene are SGDLS and YYNGEE. Trimming removed 3 bases at V and 2 bases at J, with 8 bases between. The CDR3 has 13 residues. Libraries were prepared by immunoSEQ multiplex PCR; TCRdb keeps only in-frame clonotypes and omits some of them. The table shows approximately 15,000 clones, with roughly 88% occurring only once. The V and J genes are TRBV9 and TRBJ1-1; D is ambiguous. The sequenced sample consisted of peripheral blood. The receptor comes from a human donor in a cohort sampled during active COVID-19. Here the CDR3 DNA reads TGTGCCAGCAGCGCACACGAAAACACTGAAGCTTTCTTT. It is translated as CASSAHENTEAFF.